The 25 T cell receptor beta chains in this list originate from one sample, sequenced in a study of blood T cell repertoires in COVID-19. Assay used: immunoSEQ multiplex PCR; TCRdb lists only in-frame clones, some missing. The table has 20,000 or so clones, around nine tenths seen once. The sequenced sample consisted of peripheral blood. The receptors come from a human donor in a cohort sampled during active COVID-19.

V gene TRBV11-2 combines with J gene TRBJ1-1, with D hard to call. Germline values: CDR1 SGHAT, CDR2 FQNNGV. Trimming shortened V by 1 base and J by 6 bases, and 6 bases separated the two germline ends. CDR3 size: 12 residues. The CDR3: CASSLGSAEAFF. CDR3 bases: TGTGCCAGCAGCTTAGGGTCGGCTGAAGCTTTCTTT.

The chain joins TRBV30 to TRBJ1-2; 10 bases fit TRBD1. This CDR3 spans 13 amino acids. Germline CDR1 and CDR2: GTSNPN and SVGIG (reference sequence). Trimming removed 4 bases from V and 6 bases from J; junction bases left unmatched: 5. The CDR3: CAWNSGQGNGYTF. The CDR3 DNA sequence: TGTGCCTGGAACTCGGGACAGGGGAATGGCTACACCTTC.

A single count supports this clone. V is TRBV6-6 and J is TRBJ2-7; D is uncertain. CDR1 is MNHNY, CDR2 SVGAGI, per germline (reference sequence). The V gene lost 0 bases and the J gene lost 3 bases, with 12 bases spanning the gap. CDR3 size: 15 residues. The CDR3 bases are TGTGCCAGCAGTTACTCGAATGTGGGCATCTACGAGCAGTACTTC. It translates to CASSYSNVGIYEQYF.

This chain uses TRBV30 with TRBJ1-1; D may be TRBD1 (5 bases). V gave up 5 bases and J gave up 6 bases, with 13 bases separating them. The CDR3 is 12 amino acids. CDR1 GTSNPN and CDR2 SVGIG come from the germline V gene (reference sequence). CDR3 bases: TGTGCCTGGCGTGGGGCCTCGGCTGAAGCTTTCTTT. Amino acids: CAWRGASAEAFF. Filled out from reference TRBV30 and TRBJ1-1, the complete variable domain reads SQTIHQWPATLVQPVGSPLSLECTVEGTSNPNLYWYRQAAGRGLQLLFYSVGIGQISSEVPQNLSASRPQDRQFILSSKKLLLSDSGFYLCAWRGASAEAFFGQGTRLTVV.

V usage is TRBV19 and J usage is TRBJ2-5; 7 bases are a match to TRBD2. Per germline, CDR1 LNHDA and CDR2 SQIVND (reference sequence). The CDR3 loop spans 14 amino acids. After removal of 3 bases from V and 2 bases from J, the junction contained 3 bases not matched to a gene. This chain's CDR3 is CASSIRGGQETQYF. CDR3 DNA: TGTGCCAGTAGTATTAGGGGAGGGCAAGAGACCCAGTACTTC.

CDR3 nucleotide sequence: TGTGCCAGCAGCCAAGCAGGGGTTAACGAGCAGTACTTC. This sequence encodes CASSQAGVNEQYF. V gene TRBV3-1 (or the pseudogene TRBV3-2) combines with J gene TRBJ2-7, with D perhaps matching TRBD1 (6 bases). The CDR3 is 13 residues long. The V end lost 1 base, the J end lost 5 bases, and 9 bases lay between the germline ends. The germline V gene has CDR1 LGHDT and CDR2 YNNKEL (reference sequence).

The chain couples TRBV2 to TRBJ1-4; no firm D call. This CDR3 is 14 amino acids long. V gave up 2 bases and J gave up 4 bases, with 8 bases separating them. Germline CDR1 SNHLY, CDR2 FYNNEI. This CDR3 reads CASSETTSNEKLFF. The CDR3 nucleotides read TGTGCCAGCAGTGAAACGACAAGTAATGAAAAACTGTTTTTT.

V is TRBV4-1 and J is TRBJ2-2; the match to TRBD2 covers 8 bases. This CDR3 is 16 amino acids long. Germline V gene sequence: CDR1 MGHRA, CDR2 YSYEKL. V gave up 5 bases and J gave up 5 bases; unmatched junction bases: 10. The CDR3 coding sequence is TGCGCCAGCAGCTCCTCCGGGACTAGGATAACCGGGGAGCTGTTTTTT. It encodes CASSSSGTRITGELFF.

CDR3 sequence (DNA): TGTGCCAGCAGCCAAGATCCCGGGGGGCGGTACAATGAGCAGTTCTTC. It codes for CASSQDPGGRYNEQFF. The rearrangement joins TRBV3-1 (or the pseudogene TRBV3-2) to TRBJ2-1; the D gene is possibly TRBD2 (7 bases). The CDR3 has 16 amino acids. V shed 0 bases and J shed 4 bases, with 13 bases lying between them. The germline gives CDR1 LGHDT, CDR2 YNNKEL (reference sequence).

Only one count was recorded for this clone. The chain joins TRBV18 to TRBJ2-3; a possible D gene is TRBD2 (6 bases). Per the germline V gene, CDR1 is KGHSH and CDR2 is LQKENI. V was pared by 5 bases and J by 8 bases, with 17 bases between. The CDR3 contains 14 residues. CDR3 loop: CASSSPGGQGTQYF. The CDR3 nucleotides read TGTGCCAGCTCATCTCCCGGGGGTCAAGGTACGCAGTATTTT.

This clone was seen a handful of times. V is TRBV19 and J is TRBJ2-2, with D tentatively TRBD2 (5 bases). V lost 2 bases and J lost 5, with 24 bases in between. Per germline, CDR1 LNHDA and CDR2 SQIVND (reference sequence). The CDR3 is made up of 19 amino acids. The chain's CDR3 is CASSISGIKGRIGTGELFF. For the CDR3, the DNA is TGTGCCAGTAGTATATCGGGAATCAAGGGAAGGATTGGTACCGGGGAGCTGTTTTTT.

In this sample, this clone turned up once. This chain links TRBV5-1 with TRBJ2-4; 9 nucleotides align to TRBD1. This CDR3 has 15 amino acids. Germline loops: CDR1 SGHRS, CDR2 YFSETQ. V gave up 5 bases and J gave up 5 bases; unmatched junction bases: 8. CDR3 residues: CASSRYRGRENIQYF. The CDR3 DNA reads TGCGCCAGCAGTCGGTACAGGGGGCGAGAAAACATTCAGTACTTC.

The chain is built from TRBV5-1 and TRBJ2-7; D unresolved. Germline loops: CDR1 SGHRS, CDR2 YFSETQ. V was pared by 0 bases and J by 0 bases, with 10 bases between. The CDR3 covers 15 residues. The CDR3, as DNA: TGCGCCAGCAGCTTGGGCAGGCTTAGCTCCTACGAGCAGTACTTC. Translated: CASSLGRLSSYEQYF.

This clone was recorded once. This chain's CDR3 is CASSVFQGSTDTQYF. The CDR3 coding sequence is TGTGCCAGCAGCGTCTTCCAGGGGAGCACAGATACGCAGTATTTT. The chain employs TRBV9 and TRBJ2-3; D is perhaps TRBD1 (6 bases). CDR3 size: 15 residues. Germline V gene lookup returns CDR1 SGDLS and CDR2 YYNGEE. V was pared by 2 bases and J by 0 bases, with 10 bases between. The variable domain in full, with the rest retrieved from reference TRBV9 and TRBJ2-3, is DSGVTQTPKHLITATGQRVTLRCSPRSGDLSVYWYQQSLDQGLQFLIQYYNGEERAKGNILERFSAQQFPDLHSELNLSSLELGDSALYFCASSVFQGSTDTQYFGPGTRLTVL.

A few counts support this clone. Other DNA sequences of this sample code for an identical CDR3. The J gene is TRBJ1-4, the V gene TRBV11-2; 7 nucleotides match TRBD1. CDR3 length: 15 residues. V trimming: 0 bases; J trimming: 4 bases; junction bases outside the gene matches: 2. Germline CDR1 SGHAT, CDR2 FQNNGV. CDR3 region: CASSLEAGGNEKLFF. CDR3 sequence (DNA): TGTGCCAGCAGCTTAGAGGCAGGGGGTAATGAAAAACTGTTTTTT.

The chain links TRBV4-1 to TRBJ2-2; TRBD2 matches 10 bases. Germline trimming cut 1 base from V and 6 bases from J; bases unmatched to any gene: 8. CDR3 size: 17 residues. The germline CDR1 and CDR2 sequences are MGHRA and YSYEKL. CDR3 sequence reads: CASSQAKRGGRAGELFF. In DNA form, the CDR3 reads TGCGCCAGCAGCCAAGCGAAGCGGGGGGGCCGGGCCGGGGAGCTGTTTTTT.

The CDR3 DNA reads as TGTGCCAGCAGTATCAGGGTCGGGCAAGAGACCCAGTACTTC. This gives the protein CASSIRVGQETQYF. The chain has TRBV6-5 and TRBJ2-5; possibly TRBD1 for D (5 bases). Trimming shortened V by 5 bases and J by 2 bases, and 12 bases separated the two germline ends. This CDR3 spans 14 amino acids. Germline CDR1 reads MNHEY; CDR2 reads SVGAGI.

The V and J genes are TRBV27 and TRBJ2-3, with D maybe TRBD1 (6 bases). The CDR3 totals 14 residues. Between the trimmed V and J ends, which lost 2 bases and 6 bases, there was a span of 12 bases. Germline CDR1 MNHEY, CDR2 SMNVEV (reference sequence). CDR3 sequence: CASSLNYRADTQYF. The CDR3, as DNA: TGTGCCAGCAGTTTAAACTACAGGGCCGATACGCAGTATTTT.

This clone ranks as medium-sized. This CDR3 is CASSLQFGRGNQPQHF. The CDR3 coding sequence is TGTGCCAGCAGCTTACAGTTTGGGCGGGGGAATCAGCCCCAGCATTTT. This rearrangement joins TRBV7-2 to TRBJ1-5, with a possible D match to TRBD1 (5 bases). The germline CDR1 and CDR2 sequences are SGHTA and FQGNSA. The CDR3 totals 16 residues. Deletions cut 2 bases from V and 4 bases from J, with 15 bases between.

Only a few counts were recorded for this clone. The chain has TRBV10-1 and TRBJ2-7; 12 nucleotides match TRBD2. V dropped 4 bases and J dropped 3; count of bases not matched to a gene: 4. The germline V gene has CDR1 WNHNN and CDR2 SYGVQD (reference sequence). This CDR3 comprises 15 residues. This CDR3 is CASSAGTSGFYEQYF. The CDR3 DNA sequence: TGCGCCAGCAGTGCAGGGACTAGCGGGTTCTACGAGCAGTACTTC.

The chain uses TRBV12-2 and TRBJ1-1; TRBD1 is the table's D call and was not checked against the DNA. TRBV12-2 is a listed pseudogene. The CDR3 totals 16 residues. CDR3 region: CASRLHPAWAGTEAFF. DNA for the CDR3: TGTGCAAGTCGCTTACACCCAGCCTGGGCTGGCACTGAAGCTTTCTTT.

V is TRBV5-1 and J is TRBJ2-7, with 7 bases aligning to TRBD1. The CDR3 is 14 amino acids. J was trimmed by 3 bases and V by 0 bases; bases with no gene match: 3. Germline V CDR1 and CDR2: SGHRS, YFSETQ. Here the CDR3 reads CASSLGQGFYEQYF. Here the CDR3 DNA reads TGCGCCAGCAGCTTGGGACAGGGTTTCTACGAGCAGTACTTC.

V gene TRBV6-1 combines with J gene TRBJ1-4, with TRBD1 matching 7 bases. The CDR3 runs 17 residues. J lost 0 bases, V lost 1 base, and 5 bases had no gene match. Germline loops: CDR1 MNHNS, CDR2 SASEGT. The CDR3 region is CASSEVPGGSTNEKLFF. In nucleotides, the CDR3 is TGTGCCAGCAGTGAAGTTCCAGGGGGGTCAACTAATGAAAAACTGTTTTTT.

The rearrangement joins TRBV4-1 to TRBJ1-3; no clear D gene. This CDR3 region has 16 residues. Germline CDR1 is MGHRA and CDR2 is YSYEKL. Trimming took 0 bases from V and 0 from J, leaving 9 bases between them. CDR3 sequence reads: CASSQDELPSGNTIYF. The CDR3 nucleotides are TGCGCCAGCAGCCAAGATGAACTTCCCTCTGGAAACACCATATATTTT.

The genes are TRBV19 and TRBJ2-1; TRBD2 agrees at 12 bases. CDR3 size: 14 residues. The germline CDR1 and CDR2 sequences are LNHDA and SQIVND (reference sequence). The V segment lost 7 bases and the J segment 8 bases; nucleotides outside the gene matches: 6. CDR3 in amino acids: CASNLAGGLDEQFF. In DNA form, the CDR3 reads TGTGCCAGTAATCTAGCGGGGGGGCTCGATGAGCAGTTCTTC.